The TCR beta chain described here comes from a study of blood T cell repertoires in COVID-19. As for the study in general: PBMCs, B-cell-depleted T cells, or T cells were the source of the cDNA or gDNA that made up the material.

Produced via immunoSEQ multiplex PCR; TCRdb's table is partial and in-frame only. Here the sample spans fewer than 400,000 clones, 85% to 90% being singletons. Cohort 3 recovery required two negative PCRs, clearance, or symptom resolution. The CDR3 has 13 residues. Trimming at V came to 7 bases and at J to 4 bases, leaving 10 bases not matched to a gene. Germline lookup yields CDR1 SQVTM and CDR2 ANQGSEA. Material for sequencing was PBMCs or T cells enriched from blood (not recorded which). V gene TRBV29-1 combines with J gene TRBJ2-7; 7 bases agree with TRBD1. This clonotype was sampled from a woman aged 45 to 65 who had recovered from COVID-19. CDR3 nucleotides: TGCAGCGCTGGGGCGGTACAGGGGTACGAGCAGTACTTC. This sequence encodes CSAGAVQGYEQYF.